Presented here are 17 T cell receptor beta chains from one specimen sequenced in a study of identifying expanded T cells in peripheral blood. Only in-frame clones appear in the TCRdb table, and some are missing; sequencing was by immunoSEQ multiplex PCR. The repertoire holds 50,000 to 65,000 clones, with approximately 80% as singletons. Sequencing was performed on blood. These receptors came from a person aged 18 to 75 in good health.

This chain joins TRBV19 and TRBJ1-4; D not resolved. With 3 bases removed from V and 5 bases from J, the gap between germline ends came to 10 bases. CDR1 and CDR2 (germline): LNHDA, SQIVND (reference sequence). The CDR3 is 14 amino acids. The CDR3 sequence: CASSMGSANEKLFF. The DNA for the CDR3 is TGTGCCAGTAGTATGGGCAGTGCAAATGAAAAACTGTTTTTT.

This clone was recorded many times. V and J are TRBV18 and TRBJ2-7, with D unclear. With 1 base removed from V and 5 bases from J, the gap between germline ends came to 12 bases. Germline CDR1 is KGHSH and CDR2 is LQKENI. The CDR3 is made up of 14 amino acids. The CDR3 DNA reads TGTGCCAGCTCACCACAGTCGGCCCTCAACGAGCAGTACTTC. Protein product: CASSPQSALNEQYF.

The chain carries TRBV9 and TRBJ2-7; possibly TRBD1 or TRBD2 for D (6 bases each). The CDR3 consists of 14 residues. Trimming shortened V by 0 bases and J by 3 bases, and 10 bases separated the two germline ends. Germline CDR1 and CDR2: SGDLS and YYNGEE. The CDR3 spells CASSVGKGGYEQYF. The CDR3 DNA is TGTGCCAGCAGCGTAGGAAAGGGGGGCTACGAGCAGTACTTC.

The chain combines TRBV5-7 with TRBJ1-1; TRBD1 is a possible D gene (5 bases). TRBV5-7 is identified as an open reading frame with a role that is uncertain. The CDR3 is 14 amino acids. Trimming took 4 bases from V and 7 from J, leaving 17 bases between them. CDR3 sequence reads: CASSTRGPNLEAFF. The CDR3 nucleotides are TGTGCCAGCAGCACTCGGGGCCCCAACCTTGAAGCTTTCTTT.

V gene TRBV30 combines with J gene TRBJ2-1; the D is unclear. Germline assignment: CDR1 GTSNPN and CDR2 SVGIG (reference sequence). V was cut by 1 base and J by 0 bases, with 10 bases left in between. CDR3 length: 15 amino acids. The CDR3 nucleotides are TGTGCCTGGAGTGCCCTGACCGGCTCCTACAATGAGCAGTTCTTC. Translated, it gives CAWSALTGSYNEQFF.

Here the CDR3 DNA reads TGCGCCAGCAGCCCGGGGGGGACAGGTGTGTCCTACGAGCAGTACTTC. Translation: CASSPGGTGVSYEQYF. V usage is TRBV5-1 and J usage is TRBJ2-7; D is possibly TRBD1 or TRBD2 (8 bases each). The CDR3 length is 16 residues. V was trimmed by 4 bases and J by 1 base, leaving 18 bases between them. Germline V gene sequence: CDR1 SGHRS, CDR2 YFSETQ.

As DNA, the CDR3 is TGTGCCAGCAGGCCGACTAGCCTTCTCTACGAGCAGTACGTC. Protein product: CASRPTSLLYEQYV. V is TRBV6-6 and J is TRBJ2-7, with 7 bases matching TRBD2. The CDR3 totals 14 residues. Losses at the gene ends were 6 bases for V and 3 bases for J; bases not matched to a gene: 8. CDR1 is MNHNY and CDR2 is SVGAGI in the germline V gene (reference sequence).

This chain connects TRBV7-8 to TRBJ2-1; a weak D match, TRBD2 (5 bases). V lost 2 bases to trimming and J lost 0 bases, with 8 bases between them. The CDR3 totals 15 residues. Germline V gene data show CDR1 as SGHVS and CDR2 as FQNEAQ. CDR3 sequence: CASSLRSGSYNEQFF. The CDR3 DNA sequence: TGTGCCAGCAGCTTAAGGAGCGGCTCCTACAATGAGCAGTTCTTC.

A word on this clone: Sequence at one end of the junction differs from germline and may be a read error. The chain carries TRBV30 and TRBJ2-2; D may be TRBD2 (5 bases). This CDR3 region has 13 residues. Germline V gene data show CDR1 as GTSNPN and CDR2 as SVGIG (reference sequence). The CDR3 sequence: CAWSMTLHRGAVF. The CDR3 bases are TGTGCCTGGAGTATGACTCTACACCGGGGAGCTGTTTTT.

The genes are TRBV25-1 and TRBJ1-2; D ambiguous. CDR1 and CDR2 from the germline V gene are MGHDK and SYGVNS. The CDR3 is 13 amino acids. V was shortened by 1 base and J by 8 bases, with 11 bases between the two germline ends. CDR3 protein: CASSEFGERGYTF. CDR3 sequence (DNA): TGTGCCAGCAGTGAATTCGGTGAAAGGGGCTACACCTTC.

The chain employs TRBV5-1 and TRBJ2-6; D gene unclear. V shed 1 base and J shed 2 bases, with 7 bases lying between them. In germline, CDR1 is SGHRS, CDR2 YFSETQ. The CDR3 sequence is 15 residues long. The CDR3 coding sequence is TGCGCCAGCAGCTTGATAAGCCCTGGGGCCAACGTCCTGACTTTC. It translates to CASSLISPGANVLTF.

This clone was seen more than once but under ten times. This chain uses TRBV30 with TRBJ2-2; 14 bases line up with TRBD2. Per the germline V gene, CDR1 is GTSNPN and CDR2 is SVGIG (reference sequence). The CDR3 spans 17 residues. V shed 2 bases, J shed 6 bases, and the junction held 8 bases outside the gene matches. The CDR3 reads CAWSSTSGRAWAGELFF. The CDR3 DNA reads TGTGCCTGGAGTTCGACTAGCGGGAGGGCCTGGGCCGGGGAGCTGTTTTTT.

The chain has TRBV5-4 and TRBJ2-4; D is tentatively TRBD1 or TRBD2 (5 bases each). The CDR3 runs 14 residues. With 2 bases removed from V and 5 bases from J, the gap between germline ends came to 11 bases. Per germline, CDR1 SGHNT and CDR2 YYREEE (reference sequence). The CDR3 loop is CASSLVGTQNIQYF. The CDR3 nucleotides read TGTGCCAGCAGCTTAGTTGGGACGCAAAACATTCAGTACTTC. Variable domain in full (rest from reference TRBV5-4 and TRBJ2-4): ETGVTQSPTHLIKTRGQQVTLRCSSQSGHNTVSWYQQALGQGPQFIFQYYREEENGRGNFPPRFSGLQFPNYSSELNVNALELDDSALYLCASSLVGTQNIQYFGAGTRLSVL.

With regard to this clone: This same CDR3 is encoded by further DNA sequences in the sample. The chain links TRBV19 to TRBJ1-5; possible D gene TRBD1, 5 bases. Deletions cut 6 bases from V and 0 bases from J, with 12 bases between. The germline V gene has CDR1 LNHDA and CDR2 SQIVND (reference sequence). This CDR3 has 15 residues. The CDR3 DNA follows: TGTGCCAGTAGGCCTGGGGGGTCTAGCAATCAGCCCCAGCATTTT. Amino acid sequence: CASRPGGSSNQPQHF.

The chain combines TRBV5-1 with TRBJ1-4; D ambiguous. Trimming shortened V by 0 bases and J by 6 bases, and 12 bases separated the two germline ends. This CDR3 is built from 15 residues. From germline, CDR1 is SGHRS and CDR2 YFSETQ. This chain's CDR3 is CASSLVGRVDEKLFF. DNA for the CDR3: TGCGCCAGCAGCTTGGTGGGGAGAGTAGATGAAAAACTGTTTTTT.

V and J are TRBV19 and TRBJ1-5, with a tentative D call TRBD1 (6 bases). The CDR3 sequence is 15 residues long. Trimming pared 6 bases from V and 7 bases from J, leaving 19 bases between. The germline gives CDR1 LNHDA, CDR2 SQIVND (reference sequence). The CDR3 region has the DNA TGTGCCAGTAGCCTAAGGACAGCGAGAATACAGCCCCAGCATTTT. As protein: CASSLRTARIQPQHF.

DNA of the CDR3: TGTGCCAGCAGCTTAGTAGGTACTGACAATGAGCAGTTCTTC. Translating it yields CASSLVGTDNEQFF. The V gene is TRBV7-9, the J gene TRBJ2-1; D uncertain. The V end lost 1 base, the J end lost 5 bases, and 9 bases lay between the germline ends. The length of the CDR3 is 14 residues. Germline V lookup: CDR1 SEHNR, CDR2 FQNEAQ (reference sequence).